This T cell receptor (beta chain) was observed in a study of cytomegalovirus exposure and HLA in healthy donors. The primer mix had 60 Vbeta and 13 Jbeta primers. Using immunoSEQ multiplex PCR, the repertoire was profiled, and TCRdb retains in-frame clones only, with some absent. Here the sample spans 60,000 to 65,000 clones, roughly 73% being singletons. This CDR3 comprises 15 residues. The V and J ends lost 1 base and 4 bases respectively, with 11 bases between them. CDR1 LGHNA and CDR2 YNFKEQ come from the germline V gene. The sequenced sample was PBMCs. The V call is TRBV4-2, the J call TRBJ2-1, with a tentative D call TRBD1 (6 bases). This TCR derives from a woman between 40 and 55 years old in good health and CMV-seropositive. CDR3 region: CASSQVGGGYNEQFF. The CDR3 nucleotides read TGTGCCAGCAGCCAAGTAGGGGGTGGGTACAATGAGCAGTTCTTC.